This T cell receptor (beta chain) was captured by sequencing in a study of STAT5B mutations in CD4+ large granular lymphocyte leukemia. On the study more broadly: Cryopreserved patient cells were CD8-depleted, then anti-CD4 bead selected.

In the original analysis: Clonotypes above 5% were considered putative leukemic clones, totaling 59. Assay: immunoSEQ multiplex PCR; the TCRdb copy retains only in-frame clones and omits some. V, J and clone size reflect that table, while D and trimming were determined from the DNA. The sample holds approximately 8,400 clones; under 90% are singletons and the top ten take approximately 49%. Looked up from germline, CDR1 is SGHRS and CDR2 is YFSETQ. The CDR3 length is 17 residues. The V segment lost 5 bases and the J segment 2 bases; nucleotides outside the gene matches: 7. The sequencing input was PBMCs. This chain links TRBV5-1 with TRBJ2-6; 10 nucleotides agree with TRBD1. The sequence came from a woman in her 70s with CD4+ T-cell large granular lymphocyte leukemia. The CDR3 is CASRPTGGLAGANVLTF. Here the CDR3 DNA reads TGCGCCAGCAGACCGACAGGGGGCCTCGCTGGGGCCAACGTCCTGACTTTC.